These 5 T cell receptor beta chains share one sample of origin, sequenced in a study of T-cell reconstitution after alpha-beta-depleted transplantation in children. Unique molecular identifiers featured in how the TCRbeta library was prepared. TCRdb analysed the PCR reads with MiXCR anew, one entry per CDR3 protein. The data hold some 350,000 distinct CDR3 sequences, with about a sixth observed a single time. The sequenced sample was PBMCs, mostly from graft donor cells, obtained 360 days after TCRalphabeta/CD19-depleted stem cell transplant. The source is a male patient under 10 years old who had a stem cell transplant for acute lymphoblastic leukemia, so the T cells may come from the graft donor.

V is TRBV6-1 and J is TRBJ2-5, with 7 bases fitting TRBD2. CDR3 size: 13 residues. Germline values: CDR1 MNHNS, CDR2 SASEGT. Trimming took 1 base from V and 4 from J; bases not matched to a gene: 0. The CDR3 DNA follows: TGTGCCAGCAGTGAAGGACTAGCAGAGACCCAGTACTTC. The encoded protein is CASSEGLAETQYF.

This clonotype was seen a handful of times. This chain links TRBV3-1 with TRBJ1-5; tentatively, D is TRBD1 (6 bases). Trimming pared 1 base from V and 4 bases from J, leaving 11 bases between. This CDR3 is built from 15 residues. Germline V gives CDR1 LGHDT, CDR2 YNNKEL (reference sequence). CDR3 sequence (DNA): TGTGCCAGCAGCCAAGGGCAGGGGTGGAATCAGCCCCAGCATTTT. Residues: CASSQGQGWNQPQHF.

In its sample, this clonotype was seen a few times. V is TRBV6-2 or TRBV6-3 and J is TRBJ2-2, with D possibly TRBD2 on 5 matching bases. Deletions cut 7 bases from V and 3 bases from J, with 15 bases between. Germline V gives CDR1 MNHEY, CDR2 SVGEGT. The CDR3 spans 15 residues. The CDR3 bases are TGTGCCAGCACCTGGGCTAGCAGCTACACCGGGGAGCTGTTTTTT. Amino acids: CASTWASSYTGELFF.

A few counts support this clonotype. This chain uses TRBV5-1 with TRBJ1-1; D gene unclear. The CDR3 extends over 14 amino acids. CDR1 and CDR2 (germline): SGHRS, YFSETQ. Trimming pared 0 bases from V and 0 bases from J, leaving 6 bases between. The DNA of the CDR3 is TGCGCCAGCAGCTTGGAACTGATGAACACTGAAGCTTTCTTT. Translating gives CASSLELMNTEAFF.

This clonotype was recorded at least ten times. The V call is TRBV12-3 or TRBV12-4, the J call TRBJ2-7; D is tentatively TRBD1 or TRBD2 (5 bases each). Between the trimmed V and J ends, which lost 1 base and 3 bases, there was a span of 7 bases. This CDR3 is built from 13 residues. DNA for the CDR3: TGTGCCAGCAGTTTAGGGGGGAACTACGAGCAGTACTTC. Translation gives CASSLGGNYEQYF.